What follows is one T cell receptor beta chain and its context. The antigen remains unidentified. This sample was included in a study of T cells in Graves' hyperthyroidism and ophthalmopathy. Study-wide points: Blood shared most expanded thyroid clonotypes above 0.001.

The CDR3 covers 13 residues. V gave up 5 bases and J gave up 4 bases, with 12 bases separating them. CDR1 MNHEY and CDR2 SMNVEV come from the germline V gene (reference sequence). Enrolled ophthalmopathy patients presented with a Clinical Activity Score of at least 3, a NOSPECS grade of at least 4, and disease duration under 3 months. It was uncontrolled infection, other autoimmune disease, pregnancy or lactation that excluded patients. The diagnoses drew upon clinical symptoms, serum thyroxine and TRAb, thyroid ultrasound and orbital computed tomography. It was RNA transcripts that yielded the amplified TCR beta CDR3 regions. First-round RT-PCR of the TCR CDR3 relied on the HTBI primer set. A single record per CDR3 protein comes from TCRdb applying MiXCR to the multiplex PCR reads. The data hold some 500,000 distinct CDR3 sequences, with around 24% observed a single time.

The sequenced sample was blood. The sequence was obtained from a woman between 25 and 40 years old with Graves' ophthalmopathy. The V gene is TRBV27, the J gene TRBJ2-7; D is unclear. The CDR3 DNA is TGTGCCAGCAGTGTTAGGCCGTGGTACGAGCAGTACTTC. It is translated as CASSVRPWYEQYF.